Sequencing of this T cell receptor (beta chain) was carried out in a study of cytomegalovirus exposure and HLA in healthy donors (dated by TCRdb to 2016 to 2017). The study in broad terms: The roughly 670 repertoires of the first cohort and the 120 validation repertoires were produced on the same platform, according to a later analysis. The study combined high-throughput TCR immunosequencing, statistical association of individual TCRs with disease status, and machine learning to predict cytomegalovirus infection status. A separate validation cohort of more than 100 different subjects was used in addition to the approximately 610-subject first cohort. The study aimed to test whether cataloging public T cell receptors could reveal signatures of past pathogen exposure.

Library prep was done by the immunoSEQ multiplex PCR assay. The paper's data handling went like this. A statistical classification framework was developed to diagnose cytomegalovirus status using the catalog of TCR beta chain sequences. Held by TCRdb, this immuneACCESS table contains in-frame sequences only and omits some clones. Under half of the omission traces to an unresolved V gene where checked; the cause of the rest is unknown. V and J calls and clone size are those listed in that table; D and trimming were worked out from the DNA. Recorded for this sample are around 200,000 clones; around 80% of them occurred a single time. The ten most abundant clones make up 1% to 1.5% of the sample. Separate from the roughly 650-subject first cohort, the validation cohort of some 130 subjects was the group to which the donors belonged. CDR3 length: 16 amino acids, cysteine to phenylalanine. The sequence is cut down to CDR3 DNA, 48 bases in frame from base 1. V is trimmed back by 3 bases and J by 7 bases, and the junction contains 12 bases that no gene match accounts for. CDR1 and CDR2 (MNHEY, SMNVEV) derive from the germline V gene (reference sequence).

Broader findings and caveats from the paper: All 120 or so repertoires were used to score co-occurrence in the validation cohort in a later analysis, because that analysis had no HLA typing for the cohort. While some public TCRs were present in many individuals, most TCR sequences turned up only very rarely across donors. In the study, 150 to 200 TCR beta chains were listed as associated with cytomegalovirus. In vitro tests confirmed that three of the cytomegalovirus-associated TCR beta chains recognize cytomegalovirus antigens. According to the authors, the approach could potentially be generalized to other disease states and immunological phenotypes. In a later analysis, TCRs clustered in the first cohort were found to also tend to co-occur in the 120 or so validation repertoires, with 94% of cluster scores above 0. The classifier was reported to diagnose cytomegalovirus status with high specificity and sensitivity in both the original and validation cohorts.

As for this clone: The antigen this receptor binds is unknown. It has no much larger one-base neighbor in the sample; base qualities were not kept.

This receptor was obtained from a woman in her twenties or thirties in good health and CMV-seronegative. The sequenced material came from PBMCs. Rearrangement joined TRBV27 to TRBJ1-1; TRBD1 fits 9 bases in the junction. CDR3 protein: CASSLGQGMVLGEAFF. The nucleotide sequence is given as TGTGCCAGCAGTTTGGGACAGGGTATGGTCCTAGGTGAAGCTTTCTTT.